Sequencing of this T cell receptor beta chain was carried out in a study of blood T cells in healthy people across ages. With a J-beta primer mix and a sample-barcoded 5' primer, a second PCR ran roughly 6 to 11 cycles. TCRdb fed the 5' RACE reads into MiXCR, producing one record per CDR3 protein. The sample has about 1.6 million distinct CDR3 sequences; roughly a third are singletons. The germline CDR1 and CDR2 sequences are GTSNPN and SVGIG (reference sequence). V was trimmed by 5 bases and J by 3 bases, leaving 8 bases between them. The CDR3 totals 11 residues. J is TRBJ2-7 and V is TRBV30; D call uncertain. The specimen was blood. The clonotype comes from a woman aged 25 to 39 in good health. CDR3 sequence: CAWARDYEQYF. The CDR3 coding sequence is TGTGCCTGGGCCCGAGACTACGAGCAGTACTTC.